These 22 T cell receptor beta chains originate from one sample sequenced in a study of T cells in Graves' hyperthyroidism and ophthalmopathy. Amplification yielded TCR beta CDR3 regions, with RNA transcripts as the source. TCR CDR3 regions were first amplified by RT-PCR with HTBI primers. Using its own MiXCR run on the multiplex PCR reads, TCRdb lists one record per CDR3 protein. The sample lists roughly 580,000 distinct CDR3 sequences, about 43% occurring once. The sequenced sample consisted of peripheral blood or thyroid tissue (not recorded which). These receptors all come from a woman aged 18-29 years with Graves' hyperthyroidism.

The sample holds many counts of this clonotype. The rearrangement uses TRBV29-1 and TRBJ2-7; the D gene is possibly TRBD1 (6 bases). This CDR3 region has 14 residues. Germline loops: CDR1 SQVTM, CDR2 ANQGSEA. V was pared by 8 bases and J by 0 bases, with 17 bases between. CDR3 in DNA: TGCAGCATCCCAAGACAGGACGACTCCTACGAGCAGTACTTC. Translating gives CSIPRQDDSYEQYF.

This clonotype was detected only a few times. This rearrangement joins TRBV7-3 to TRBJ2-2; D gene uncertain. The germline V and J ends were trimmed by 5 bases and 0 bases, with 10 bases remaining between them. The CDR3 loop spans 15 amino acids. Germline V CDR1 and CDR2: SGHTA, FQGTGA. In DNA, the CDR3 is TGTGCCAGCAGCCCTCGAGGCGCGAACACCGGGGAGCTGTTTTTT. The encoded protein is CASSPRGANTGELFF.

The genes are TRBV7-9 and TRBJ1-3, with D hard to call. Trimming cost V 5 bases and J 8 bases, with 4 bases left between them. The CDR3 is made up of 10 amino acids. Germline CDR1 and CDR2: SEHNR and FQNEAQ (reference sequence). Here the CDR3 DNA reads TGTGCCAGCAGCGGGGACACCATATATTTT. Residues: CASSGDTIYF.

This clonotype has more than one count but fewer than ten. The chain couples TRBV20-1 to TRBJ2-2; D gene unclear. The length of the CDR3 is 13 residues. Germline V gene sequence: CDR1 DFQATT, CDR2 SNEGSKA (reference sequence). V lost 5 bases to trimming and J lost 0 bases, with 7 bases between them. In DNA, the CDR3 is TGCAGTGCTCCGCAAGCGAACACCGGGGAGCTGTTTTTT. Encoded protein: CSAPQANTGELFF.

This clonotype was observed a handful of times. The chain links TRBV7-2 to TRBJ1-2; D is uncertain. V was shortened by 5 bases and J by 2 bases, with 9 bases between the two germline ends. This CDR3 has 13 residues. Germline values: CDR1 SGHTA, CDR2 FQGNSA. CDR3 amino acids: CASSPEVNYGYTF. The CDR3 DNA sequence: TGTGCCAGCAGCCCAGAAGTAAACTATGGCTACACCTTC.

The genes are TRBV6-4 and TRBJ2-5, with D possibly matching TRBD2 (6 bases). Germline V gene data show CDR1 as MRHNA and CDR2 as SNTAGT. This CDR3 region has 15 residues. V lost 6 bases and J lost 4, with 18 bases in between. Written as DNA, the CDR3 is TGTGCCAGCAGGACTTCCGCGGGGACCACAGAGACCCAGTACTTC. Translating gives CASRTSAGTTETQYF.

This clonotype was counted at least ten times. The genes are TRBV12-3 or TRBV12-4 and TRBJ1-1; D remains unclear. The CDR3 length is 12 residues. Trimming removed 5 bases from V and 4 bases from J, with 8 bases in between. The CDR3, as DNA: TGTGCCAGCAGTGCAAGAGGCACTGAAGCTTTCTTT. Amino acid sequence: CASSARGTEAFF.

This clonotype was seen ten or more times. The rearrangement uses TRBV10-1 and TRBJ1-4, with D perhaps TRBD1 (5 bases). Germline CDR1 is WNHNN and CDR2 is SYGVQD (reference sequence). V dropped 3 bases and J dropped 7 bases, with 12 bases sitting between them. The length of the CDR3 is 14 residues. CDR3 region: CASSDGGLGEKLFF. As DNA, the CDR3 is TGCGCCAGCAGTGACGGGGGGTTGGGTGAAAAACTGTTTTTT.

The chain carries TRBV24-1 and TRBJ1-2; a weak D match, TRBD1 (5 bases). Germline CDR1 reads KGHDR; CDR2 reads SFDVKD. Trimming pared 4 bases from V and 1 base from J, leaving 15 bases between. The CDR3 covers 16 residues. CDR3 amino acids: CATSESPTDDNYGYTF. The CDR3 bases are TGTGCCACCAGTGAAAGCCCGACAGACGATAACTATGGCTACACCTTC.

This clonotype has just a few counts. The chain combines TRBV14 with TRBJ2-6; D might be TRBD1 or TRBD2, each matching 5 bases. V lost 0 bases, J lost 2 bases, and 8 bases lay in between. This CDR3 is built from 16 residues. Germline assignment: CDR1 SGHDN and CDR2 FVKESK. CDR3 in DNA: TGTGCCAGCAGCCAAGATATGGGGGCTGGGGCCAACGTCCTGACTTTC. Its protein is CASSQDMGAGANVLTF.

V is TRBV7-6 and J is TRBJ2-6, with unresolved D. This CDR3 comprises 13 residues. Germline CDR1 SGHVS, CDR2 FNYEAQ. Trimming cost V 4 bases and J 4 bases, with 5 bases left between them. The CDR3 bases are TGTGCCAGCAGCTCACTCGGGGCCAACGTCCTGACTTTC. Protein sequence: CASSSLGANVLTF.

This chain links TRBV29-1 with TRBJ1-1; possibly TRBD1 for D (6 bases). Germline V gene data show CDR1 as SQVTM and CDR2 as ANQGSEA. The CDR3 covers 13 residues. V dropped 6 bases and J dropped 0 bases, with 11 bases sitting between them. The CDR3: CSVADSMNTEAFF. The CDR3 DNA follows: TGCAGCGTGGCGGACAGCATGAACACTGAAGCTTTCTTT.

The gene calls are TRBV7-9 and TRBJ2-7; 10 bases are shared with TRBD2. The length of the CDR3 is 13 residues. Germline-derived CDR1 and CDR2 are SEHNR and FQNEAQ (reference sequence). V was pared by 3 bases and J by 7 bases, with 3 bases of the junction left unmatched. Here the CDR3 DNA reads TGTGCCAGCAGCTTGGAACTAGCGGGGGAGCAGTACTTC. It is translated as CASSLELAGEQYF.

This clonotype was seen once. The rearrangement joins TRBV25-1 to TRBJ1-5; the D gene is possibly TRBD1 (6 bases). The CDR3 loop spans 16 amino acids. Trimming took 4 bases from V and 3 from J, leaving 16 bases between them. Germline V gives CDR1 MGHDK, CDR2 SYGVNS. Here the CDR3 reads CASSATMGGLNQPQHF. The CDR3 DNA sequence: TGTGCCAGCAGTGCAACAATGGGGGGGCTCAATCAGCCCCAGCATTTT.

In its sample, this clonotype was seen many times. The rearrangement joins TRBV20-1 to TRBJ2-7; no clear D. V lost 0 bases to trimming and J lost 7 bases, with 7 bases between them. The CDR3 contains 11 residues. Germline V lookup: CDR1 DFQATT, CDR2 SNEGSKA (reference sequence). The CDR3 DNA follows: TGCAGTGCTAGAGACAGGTGGGAGCAGTACTTC. Amino acid sequence: CSARDRWEQYF.

This clonotype has a handful of counts. This chain connects TRBV20-1 to TRBJ1-2; D not certain. The CDR3 sequence is 12 residues long. The germline V gene has CDR1 DFQATT and CDR2 SNEGSKA (reference sequence). The ends were cut back, 0 bases at V and 3 bases at J, with 5 bases in the middle. The CDR3 DNA is TGCAGTGCTAGAGACATTTACTATGGCTACACCTTC. This codes for CSARDIYYGYTF.

This sequence joins TRBV7-3 and TRBJ2-5, with 11 bases aligning to TRBD2. V dropped 5 bases and J dropped 5; count of bases not matched to a gene: 7. CDR3 length: 15 residues. The germline V gene has CDR1 SGHTA and CDR2 FQGTGA. CDR3 in amino acids: CASSLLTSGTETQYF. CDR3 bases: TGTGCCAGCAGCCTATTGACTAGCGGGACGGAGACCCAGTACTTC. The full variable domain, in which reference TRBV7-3 and TRBJ2-5 provide the parts outside the CDR3, is GAGVSQTPSNKVTEKGKYVELRCDPISGHTALYWYRQSLGQGPEFLIYFQGTGAADDSGLPNDRFFAVRPEGSVSTLKIQRTERGDSAVYLCASSLLTSGTETQYFGPGTRLLVL.

The rearrangement uses TRBV7-2 and TRBJ1-1, with a weak D call TRBD1 (5 bases). The germline V gene encodes CDR1 SGHTA and CDR2 FQGNSA. Between the trimmed V and J ends, which lost 8 bases and 0 bases, there was a span of 10 bases. This CDR3 region has 13 residues. The CDR3, as DNA: TGTGCCAGCGCGCAGGGAATGAACACTGAAGCTTTCTTT. Residues: CASAQGMNTEAFF.

This clonotype was counted many times. The chain carries TRBV20-1 and TRBJ1-5; no firm D call. V lost 4 bases to trimming and J lost 5 bases, with 0 bases between them. The germline V gene encodes CDR1 DFQATT and CDR2 SNEGSKA (reference sequence). There are 9 residues in the CDR3. The CDR3 DNA sequence: TGCAGTGCTAATCAGCCCCAGCATTTT. Translating gives CSANQPQHF.

The chain recombines TRBV6-1 with TRBJ1-3, with D possibly being TRBD1 (5 bases). The CDR3 is 14 residues long. CDR1 MNHNS and CDR2 SASEGT come from the germline V gene. The V end lost 5 bases, the J end lost 2 bases, and 10 bases lay between the germline ends. DNA of the CDR3: TGTGCCAGCAGTCGGGGGGGGACTGGAAACACCATATATTTT. Amino acid sequence: CASSRGGTGNTIYF.

As to this clonotype: This sequence may be a read error, since a much larger clone differs from it by one base. V is TRBV9 and J is TRBJ1-6; no firm D call. Trimming took off 0 bases at V and 7 bases at J, with 8 bases between the two ends. There are 14 residues in the CDR3. CDR1 and CDR2 (germline): SGDLS, YYNGEE. CDR3 sequence: CASSVGVRNSPLHF. The CDR3 DNA reads as TGTGCCAGCAGCGTAGGGGTCAGAAATTCACCCCTCCACTTT. Filled out from reference TRBV9 and TRBJ1-6, the complete variable domain reads DSGVTQTPKHLITATGQRVTLRCSPRSGDLSVYWYQQSLDQGLQFLIQYYNGEERAKGNILERFSAQQFPDLHSELNLSSLELGDSALYFCASSVGVRNSPLHFGNGTRLTVT.

This clonotype was recorded a few times. V and J are TRBV12-3 or TRBV12-4 and TRBJ1-5; 8 positions match TRBD1. This CDR3 contains 16 residues. Unmatched junction bases numbered 7, after V lost 4 bases and J lost 2 bases. This chain's CDR3 is CASSSSQGAGNQPQHF. CDR3 bases: TGTGCCAGCAGTTCCAGTCAGGGGGCAGGCAATCAGCCCCAGCATTTT.